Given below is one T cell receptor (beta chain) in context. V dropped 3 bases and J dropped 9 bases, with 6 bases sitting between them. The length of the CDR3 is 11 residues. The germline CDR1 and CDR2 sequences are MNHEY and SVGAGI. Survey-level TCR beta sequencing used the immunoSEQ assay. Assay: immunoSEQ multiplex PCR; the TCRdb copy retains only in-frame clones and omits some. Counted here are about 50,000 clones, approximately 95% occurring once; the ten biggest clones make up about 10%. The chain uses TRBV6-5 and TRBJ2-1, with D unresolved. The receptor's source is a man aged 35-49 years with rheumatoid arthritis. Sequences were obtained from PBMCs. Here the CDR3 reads CASSYWGEQFF. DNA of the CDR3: TGTGCCAGCAGTTATTGGGGTGAGCAGTTCTTC.